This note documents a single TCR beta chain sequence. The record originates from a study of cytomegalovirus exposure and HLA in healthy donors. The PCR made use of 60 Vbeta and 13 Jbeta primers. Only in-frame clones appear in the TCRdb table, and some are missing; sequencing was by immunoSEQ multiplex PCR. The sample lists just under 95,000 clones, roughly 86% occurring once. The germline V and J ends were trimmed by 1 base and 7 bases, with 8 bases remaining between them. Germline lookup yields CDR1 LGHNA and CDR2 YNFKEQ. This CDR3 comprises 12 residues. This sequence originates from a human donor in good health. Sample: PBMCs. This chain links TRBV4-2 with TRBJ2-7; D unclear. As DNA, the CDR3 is TGTGCCAGCAGCCAAGGCGGAACAGAGCAGTACTTC. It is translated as CASSQGGTEQYF.